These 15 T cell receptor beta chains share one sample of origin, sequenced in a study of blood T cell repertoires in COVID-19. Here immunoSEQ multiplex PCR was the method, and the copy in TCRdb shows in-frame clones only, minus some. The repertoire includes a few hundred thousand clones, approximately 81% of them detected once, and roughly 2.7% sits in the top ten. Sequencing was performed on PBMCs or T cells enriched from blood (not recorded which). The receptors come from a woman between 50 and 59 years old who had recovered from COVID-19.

The CDR3 loop reads CASSLQHQGADYTF. The CDR3 nucleotides read TGCGCCAGCAGCTTACAACATCAGGGGGCGGACTACACCTTC. The rearrangement uses TRBV5-1 and TRBJ1-2; 8 bases map to TRBD1. Germline V gives CDR1 SGHRS, CDR2 YFSETQ. V was pared by 2 bases and J by 10 bases, with 10 bases of the junction left unmatched. The CDR3 is 14 residues long.

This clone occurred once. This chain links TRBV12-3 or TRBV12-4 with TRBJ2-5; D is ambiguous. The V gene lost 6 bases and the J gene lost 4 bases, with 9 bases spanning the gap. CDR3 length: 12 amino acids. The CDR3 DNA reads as TGTGCCAGCAGCCGTTCGAGAGAGACCCAGTACTTC. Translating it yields CASSRSRETQYF.

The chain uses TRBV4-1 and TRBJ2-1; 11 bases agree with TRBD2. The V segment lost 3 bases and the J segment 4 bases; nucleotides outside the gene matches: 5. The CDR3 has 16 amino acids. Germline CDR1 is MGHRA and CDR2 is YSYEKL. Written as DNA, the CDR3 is TGCGCCAGCAGCCAGGTCGGGACTAGCGGTTACAATGAGCAGTTCTTC. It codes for CASSQVGTSGYNEQFF.

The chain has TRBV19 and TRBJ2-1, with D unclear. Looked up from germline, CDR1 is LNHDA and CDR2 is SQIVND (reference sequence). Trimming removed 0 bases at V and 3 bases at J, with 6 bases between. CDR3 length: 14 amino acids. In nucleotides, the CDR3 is TGTGCCAGTAGTATAGATAAGAGCTACAATGAGCAGTTCTTC. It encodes CASSIDKSYNEQFF.

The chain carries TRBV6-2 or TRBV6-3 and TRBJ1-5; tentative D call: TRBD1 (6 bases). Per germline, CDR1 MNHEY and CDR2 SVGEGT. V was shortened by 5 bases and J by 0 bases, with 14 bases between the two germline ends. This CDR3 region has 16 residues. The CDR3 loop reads CASSPPNRVSNQPQHF. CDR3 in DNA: TGTGCCAGCAGTCCACCAAACAGGGTTAGCAATCAGCCCCAGCATTTT.

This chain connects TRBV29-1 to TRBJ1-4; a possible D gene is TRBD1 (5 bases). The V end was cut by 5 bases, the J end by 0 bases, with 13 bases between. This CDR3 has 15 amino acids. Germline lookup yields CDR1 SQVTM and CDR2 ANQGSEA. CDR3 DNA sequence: TGCAGCGTTCGGGGGATCGACGCAACTAATGAAAAACTGTTTTTT. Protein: CSVRGIDATNEKLFF.

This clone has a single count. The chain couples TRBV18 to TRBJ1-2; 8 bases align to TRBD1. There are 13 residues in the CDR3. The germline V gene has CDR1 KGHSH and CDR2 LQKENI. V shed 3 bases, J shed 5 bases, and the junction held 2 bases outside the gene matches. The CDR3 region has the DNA TGTGCCAGCTCACCGGACAGGGATTATGGCTACACCTTC. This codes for CASSPDRDYGYTF. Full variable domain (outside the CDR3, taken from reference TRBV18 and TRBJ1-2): NAGVMQNPRHLVRRRGQEARLRCSPMKGHSHVYWYRQLPEEGLKFMVYLQKENIIDESGMPKERFSAEFPKEGPSILRIQQVVRGDSAAYFCASSPDRDYGYTFGSGTRLTVV.

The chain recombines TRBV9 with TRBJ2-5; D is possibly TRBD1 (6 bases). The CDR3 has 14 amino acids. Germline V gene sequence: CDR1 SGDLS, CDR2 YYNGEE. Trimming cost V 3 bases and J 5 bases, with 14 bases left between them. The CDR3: CASSGLQGMETQYF. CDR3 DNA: TGTGCCAGCAGCGGACTACAGGGAATGGAGACCCAGTACTTC.

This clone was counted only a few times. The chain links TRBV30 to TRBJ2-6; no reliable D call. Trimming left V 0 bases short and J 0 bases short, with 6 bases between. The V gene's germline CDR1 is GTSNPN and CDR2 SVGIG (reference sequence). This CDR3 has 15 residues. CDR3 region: CAWSVRSSGANVLTF. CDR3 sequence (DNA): TGTGCCTGGAGTGTACGGAGCTCTGGGGCCAACGTCCTGACTTTC.

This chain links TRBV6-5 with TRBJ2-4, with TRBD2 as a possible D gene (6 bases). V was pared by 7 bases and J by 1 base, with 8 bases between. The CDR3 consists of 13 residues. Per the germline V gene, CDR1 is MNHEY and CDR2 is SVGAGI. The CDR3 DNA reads TGTGCCAGCATAGGAGGGGCCAAAAACATTCAGTACTTC. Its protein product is CASIGGAKNIQYF.

The CDR3, as DNA: TGTGCCAGCAGCCCACCTAGAGCGGGGATTAGCACAGATACGCAGTATTTT. It specifies CASSPPRAGISTDTQYF. The V gene is TRBV7-2, the J gene TRBJ2-3; 7 nucleotides agree with TRBD2. Germline CDR1 SGHTA, CDR2 FQGNSA. The J segment lost 0 bases and the V segment lost 5 bases, leaving 11 bases of the junction unmatched. The CDR3 covers 17 residues.

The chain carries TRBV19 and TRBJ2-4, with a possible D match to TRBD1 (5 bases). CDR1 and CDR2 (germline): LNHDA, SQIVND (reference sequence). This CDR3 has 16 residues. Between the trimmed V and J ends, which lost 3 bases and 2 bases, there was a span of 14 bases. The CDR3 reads CASSIRGITTKNIQYF. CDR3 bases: TGTGCCAGTAGTATTAGGGGAATTACGACCAAAAACATTCAGTACTTC.

CDR3 amino acids: CASTLRGDEQFF. The DNA of the CDR3 is TGTGCCAGCACCTTACGAGGTGATGAGCAGTTCTTC. The V call is TRBV6-5, the J call TRBJ2-1; D is unclear. Germline V gives CDR1 MNHEY, CDR2 SVGAGI. The CDR3 has 12 residues. V dropped 7 bases and J dropped 8 bases, with 12 bases sitting between them.

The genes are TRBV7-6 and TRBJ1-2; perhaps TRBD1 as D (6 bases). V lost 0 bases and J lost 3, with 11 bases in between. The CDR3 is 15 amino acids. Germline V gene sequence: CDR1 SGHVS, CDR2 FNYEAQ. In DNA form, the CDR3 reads TGTGCCAGCAGCTTAGCGGCAGGGGCGTACTATGGCTACACCTTC. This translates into CASSLAAGAYYGYTF.

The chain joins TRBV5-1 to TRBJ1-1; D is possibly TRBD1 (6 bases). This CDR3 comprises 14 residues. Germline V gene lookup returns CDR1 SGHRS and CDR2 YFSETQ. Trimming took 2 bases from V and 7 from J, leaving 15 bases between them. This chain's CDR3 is CASSFLDDRSEAFF. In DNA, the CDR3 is TGCGCCAGCAGCTTCCTCGATGACAGGAGTGAAGCTTTCTTT.